The 16 T cell receptor beta chains below all came from one sample that was sequenced in a study of T cell changes during pregnancy in multiple sclerosis. Profiled with immunoSEQ multiplex PCR; TCRdb holds only in-frame clones, not every one. The table shows approximately 41,000 clones, with less than 95% occurring only once. This material consisted of CD8+ T cells from peripheral blood mononuclear cells, taken in the first trimester of pregnancy. All receptors derive from a female donor with multiple sclerosis, enrolled in a pregnancy study.

This chain joins TRBV6-1 and TRBJ1-1; TRBD1 matches 8 bases. Germline values: CDR1 MNHNS, CDR2 SASEGT. The J segment lost 4 bases and the V segment lost 6 bases, leaving 10 bases of the junction unmatched. The CDR3 extends over 15 amino acids. CDR3 sequence: CASSEPDRGITEAFF. The CDR3 coding sequence is TGTGCCAGCAGCGAGCCCGACAGGGGAATCACTGAAGCTTTCTTT.

The table lists this clone with a count of one. The J gene is TRBJ1-5, the V gene TRBV7-3; D gene ambiguous. CDR1 and CDR2 (germline): SGHTA, FQGTGA. This CDR3 is built from 13 residues. Trimming took off 2 bases at V and 5 bases at J, with 7 bases between the two ends. This CDR3 is CASSLATHQPQHF. For the CDR3, the DNA is TGTGCCAGCAGCTTAGCTACTCATCAGCCCCAGCATTTT.

This sequence joins TRBV7-6 and TRBJ2-1, with 7 bases matching TRBD2. CDR1 SGHVS and CDR2 FNYEAQ come from the germline V gene. This CDR3 contains 14 residues. Trimming took 3 bases from V and 6 from J; bases not matched to a gene: 5. CDR3 bases: TGTGCCAGCAGCTTTGGTGGGAGGGTCAATGAGCAGTTCTTC. Its translation: CASSFGGRVNEQFF.

This chain links TRBV5-6 with TRBJ1-5; D is ambiguous. Trimming took 2 bases from V and 4 from J, leaving 7 bases between them. Germline CDR1 is SGHDT and CDR2 is YYEEEE. This CDR3 is built from 13 residues. The CDR3 bases are TGTGCCAGCAGCTTAACCCAGAATCAGCCCCAGCATTTT. As protein: CASSLTQNQPQHF.

This sequence joins TRBV11-2 and TRBJ1-6; D gene unclear. The CDR3 covers 14 residues. The ends were cut back, 7 bases at V and 0 bases at J, with 7 bases in the middle. Germline V lookup: CDR1 SGHAT, CDR2 FQNNGV. This CDR3 is CASKETSYNSPLHF. In DNA form, the CDR3 reads TGTGCCAGCAAGGAGACCTCCTATAATTCACCCCTCCACTTT.

This chain connects TRBV7-6 to TRBJ2-2, with D possibly being TRBD1 (5 bases). The ends were cut back, 0 bases at V and 6 bases at J, with 5 bases in the middle. Germline-derived CDR1 and CDR2 are SGHVS and FNYEAQ. The CDR3 runs to 13 residues. The CDR3 region has the DNA TGTGCCAGCAGCTTAGCAGGGGCCGGGGAGCTGTTTTTT. Its protein is CASSLAGAGELFF.

The chain carries TRBV1 and TRBJ1-4; the D call TRBD1 from the table was never checked on the DNA. TRBV1 is a pseudogene. The CDR3 contains 19 residues. The CDR3 region has the DNA TGCACCAGCAGAGTGAAGGGGCGAGGTCCCAATGCAACTAATGAAAAACTGTTTTTT. This sequence encodes CTSRVKGRGPNATNEKLFF.

The V gene is TRBV27, the J gene TRBJ1-1; 10 nucleotides line up with TRBD1. Germline CDR1 reads MNHEY; CDR2 reads SMNVEV (reference sequence). V lost 6 bases, J lost 3 bases, and 4 bases stayed unmatched. The CDR3 sequence is 14 residues long. CDR3 DNA: TGTGCCAGCAGACGAGGACAGGGGGACACTGAAGCTTTCTTT. Translated, it gives CASRRGQGDTEAFF.

The V call is TRBV27, the J call TRBJ1-2; 7 bases line up with TRBD1. V lost 6 bases and J lost 1; bases outside the gene matches: 8. CDR1 is MNHEY and CDR2 is SMNVEV in the germline V gene (reference sequence). CDR3 size: 15 residues. The CDR3 region is CASRLTDRINYGYTF. CDR3 bases: TGTGCCAGCAGACTTACGGACAGGATTAACTATGGCTACACCTTC.

The chain joins TRBV18 to TRBJ2-5; tentatively, D is TRBD2 (5 bases). With 3 bases removed from V and 2 bases from J, the gap between germline ends came to 13 bases. CDR1 is KGHSH, CDR2 LQKENI, per germline. The CDR3 extends over 15 amino acids. The CDR3 region is CASSPSRVSQETQYF. The CDR3 DNA is TGTGCCAGCTCACCTTCGAGGGTTAGTCAAGAGACCCAGTACTTC.

In DNA form, the CDR3 reads TGCGCCAGCAGCGTCCTTGGGGGGGACACTGAAGCTTTCTTT. It specifies CASSVLGGDTEAFF. This sequence joins TRBV5-1 and TRBJ1-1, with a possible D match to TRBD1 (5 bases). CDR1 is SGHRS, CDR2 YFSETQ, per germline. V was clipped by 4 bases and J by 3 bases, with 13 bases between them. CDR3 length: 14 residues.

The V gene is TRBV2, the J gene TRBJ2-7; D unclear. The CDR3 length is 12 residues. Trimming stripped 8 bases from V and 3 bases from J, with 11 bases between. Germline values: CDR1 SNHLY, CDR2 FYNNEI. Here the CDR3 reads CASRPRVYEQYF. The CDR3 coding sequence is TGTGCCAGCCGCCCCCGGGTCTACGAGCAGTACTTC.

The gene calls are TRBV7-7 and TRBJ1-1, with D tentatively TRBD1 (5 bases). There are 17 residues in the CDR3. CDR1 is SSHAT, CDR2 FNYEAQ, per germline (reference sequence). Trimming removed 5 bases from V and 4 bases from J, with 23 bases in between. CDR3 sequence (DNA): TGTGCCAGCAGCCCCTACCCAGGTGATTCGGGGGTCACTGAAGCTTTCTTT. This codes for CASSPYPGDSGVTEAFF.

V usage is TRBV6-5 and J usage is TRBJ1-1; D gene unclear. The CDR3 totals 13 residues. The germline CDR1 and CDR2 sequences are MNHEY and SVGAGI. The V end lost 8 bases, the J end lost 0 bases, and 10 bases lay between the germline ends. The CDR3 protein is CASWRRMNTEAFF. In nucleotides, the CDR3 is TGTGCCAGCTGGAGACGGATGAACACTGAAGCTTTCTTT.

V is TRBV7-9 and J is TRBJ2-4, with 10 bases that match TRBD2. This CDR3 region has 18 residues. In germline, CDR1 is SEHNR, CDR2 FQNEAQ (reference sequence). Unmatched junction bases numbered 8, after V lost 1 base and J lost 2 bases. Here the CDR3 reads CASSLGPSSGSSKNIQYF. Written as DNA, the CDR3 is TGTGCCAGCAGCTTAGGCCCGTCTAGCGGGAGCTCCAAAAACATTCAGTACTTC.

This clone appeared a few times. The chain is built from TRBV4-2 and TRBJ1-1; no clear D gene. The CDR3 length is 16 residues. Germline assignment: CDR1 LGHNA and CDR2 YNFKEQ. Deletions cut 1 base from V and 1 base from J, with 13 bases between. The CDR3 DNA is TGTGCCAGCAGCCAAGTGGCGGCGGGTAGGAACACTGAAGCTTTCTTT. Translation gives CASSQVAAGRNTEAFF.